Sequencing of this T cell receptor (beta chain) was carried out in a study of blood T cell repertoires in COVID-19. The wider study: Acute-phase and convalescent COVID-19 samples originated in the United States, Italy and Spain. Nucleic acid was either cDNA or gDNA, and it came from T cells, B-cell-depleted T cells, or PBMCs.

In the original workflow: Using reference gene primer amplification, nucleated cell counts were estimated. Method: immunoSEQ multiplex PCR; TCRdb's copy keeps in-frame clones and lacks some. V, J and clone size derive from that table, while D and trimming were established from the DNA sequence. This table holds around 100,000 clones, 84% found once. CDR3 length: 13 amino acids. With V trimmed by 4 bases and J by 7 bases, 5 bases remained unmatched. Per germline, CDR1 LGHDT and CDR2 YNNKEL (reference sequence). Source material: peripheral blood. V gene TRBV3-1 (or the pseudogene TRBV3-2) combines with J gene TRBJ1-1; 8 bases align to TRBD1. This receptor was identified in a woman aged 40 to 50 with acute or convalescent COVID-19. CDR3 loop: CASSLRTGHEAFF. The CDR3 DNA is TGTGCCAGCAGCCTCAGGACAGGGCATGAAGCTTTCTTT.